This T cell receptor beta chain derives from a study of blood T cell repertoires in COVID-19. The overall study: Sites in the United States, Italy and Spain provided acute and convalescent COVID-19 samples.

In the study's own analysis: The authors estimated nucleated cell counts from reference gene primer amplification. Only in-frame clones appear in the TCRdb table, and some are missing; sequencing was by immunoSEQ multiplex PCR. V and J calls and clone size are given by that table; D and trimming were obtained from the DNA. The sample consists of about 400,000 clones, around 88% of them appearing once. This CDR3 spans 15 amino acids. The rearrangement links TRBV21-1 to TRBJ1-1; TRBD1 is the table's D call and was not checked against the DNA. TRBV21-1 is a pseudogene locus. The receptor's source is a woman in her twenties or thirties with acute or convalescent COVID-19. Specimen: peripheral blood. CDR3 coding DNA: TGTGCCAGCAGCAAAGATGTCAGCAGGTTACCTGAAGCTTTCTTT. Translating it yields CASSKDVSRLPEAFF.